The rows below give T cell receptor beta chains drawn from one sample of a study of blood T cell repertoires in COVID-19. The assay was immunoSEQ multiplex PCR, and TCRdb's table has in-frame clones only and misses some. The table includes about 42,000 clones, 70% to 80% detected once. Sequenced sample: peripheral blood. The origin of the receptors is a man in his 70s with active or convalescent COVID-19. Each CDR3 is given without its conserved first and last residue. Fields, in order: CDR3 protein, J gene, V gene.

CDR3 protein: ASGLMGLGGYT; J gene: TRBJ1-2; V gene: TRBV2
CDR3 protein: ASSVEAGTYGYT; J gene: TRBJ1-2; V gene: TRBV9
CDR3 protein: ASKTGGRYQPQH; J gene: TRBJ1-5; V gene: TRBV2
CDR3 protein: AIPGSGGELF; J gene: TRBJ2-2; V gene: TRBV28
CDR3 protein: ASSPGVGTEAF; J gene: TRBJ1-1; V gene: TRBV16
CDR3 protein: ASSIRPGDYEQY; J gene: TRBJ2-7; V gene: TRBV19
CDR3 protein: ASSPHRPGVGNRGDTQY; J gene: TRBJ2-3; V gene: TRBV18
CDR3 protein: ASSQIASGDVRDEQY; J gene: TRBJ2-7; V gene: TRBV3-1/TRBV3-2
CDR3 protein: ASSTGFGELF; J gene: TRBJ2-2; V gene: TRBV6-4
CDR3 protein: ASSREEGASGGELF; J gene: TRBJ2-2; V gene: TRBV2
CDR3 protein: ASSPGSGTAFISGNTIY; J gene: TRBJ1-3; V gene: TRBV11-2
CDR3 protein: ASNIDQGAFSYNEQF; J gene: TRBJ2-1; V gene: TRBV5-4
CDR3 protein: ASSIQDSGYGYT; J gene: TRBJ1-2; V gene: TRBV11-2
CDR3 protein: ASSRFGGTQETQY; J gene: TRBJ2-5; V gene: TRBV7-6
CDR3 protein: ASTTGPNQPQH; J gene: TRBJ1-5; V gene: TRBV12-3/TRBV12-4
CDR3 protein: ASTRLGDTGNYGYT; J gene: TRBJ1-2; V gene: TRBV5-5
CDR3 protein: ASSLGVFGGTDTQY; J gene: TRBJ2-3; V gene: TRBV5-1
CDR3 protein: ATRVGSGGSPLH; J gene: TRBJ1-6; V gene: TRBV2
CDR3 protein: ASSPRRTGLTYEQY; J gene: TRBJ2-7; V gene: TRBV11-2
CDR3 protein: ASRLNFGENTEAF; J gene: TRBJ1-1; V gene: TRBV6-5